This TCR beta chain was found in a study of T cell responses to AZD1222 COVID-19 vaccine. Study results and caveats: Nearly half of spike-specific TCRs reportedly target unmutated variant regions. Dominant CD4 TCR responses targeted spike regions 160-218 and 743-854. Clonal diversity was possibly underestimated, and white British individuals and females predominated among donors.

The assay was immunoSEQ multiplex PCR, and TCRdb's table has in-frame clones only and misses some. The table records about 120,000 clones, about 90% of them present only once. The sample holds a few counts of this clone. Antigen unknown. Trimming at V came to 0 bases and at J to 2 bases, leaving 9 bases not matched to a gene. CDR1 is SNHLY and CDR2 is FYNNEI in the germline V gene. The CDR3 runs to 17 residues. Source: peripheral blood, taken on day 0 of AZD1222 vaccination. The clonotype was recovered from an adult in good health. The chain combines TRBV2 with TRBJ2-7, with 8 bases aligning to TRBD2. The DNA of the CDR3 is TGTGCCAGCAGTGAAGCGCTTACGGGGGGGCGCACCTACGAGCAGTACTTC. As protein: CASSEALTGGRTYEQYF. Together with reference TRBV2 and TRBJ2-7, the CDR3 gives the full variable domain: EPEVTQTPSHQVTQMGQEVILRCVPISNHLYFYWYRQILGQKVEFLVSFYNNEISEKSEIFDDQFSVERPDGSNFTLKIRSTKLEDSAMYFCASSEALTGGRTYEQYFGPGTRLTVT.